A single sample is the source of the 18 T cell receptor beta chains below, sequenced in a study of early T cells in non-severe SARS-CoV-2 infection. A single record per CDR3 protein comes from TCRdb applying MiXCR to the 5' RACE reads. Of tens of thousands of distinct CDR3 sequences in the sample, roughly a tenth are singletons; the top ten hold about 5.3%. Source: whole blood, taken at baseline. The receptors derive from an adult who was a healthcare worker with PCR-confirmed SARS-CoV-2 infection or an uninfected control (not recorded which).

This clonotype was detected a few times. The chain links TRBV2 to TRBJ1-5, with TRBD1 as a possible D gene (5 bases). Germline V gene data show CDR1 as SNHLY and CDR2 as FYNNEI. V was pared by 6 bases and J by 6 bases, with 12 bases between. The CDR3 length is 13 residues. CDR3 nucleotides: TGTGCCAGCAGCCCGCGGGGGATTCAGCCCCAGCATTTT. This gives the protein CASSPRGIQPQHF.

This clonotype was seen ten or more times. V is TRBV4-3 and J is TRBJ2-3; TRBD2 matches at 7 bases. The germline V gene encodes CDR1 LGHNA and CDR2 YSLEER. Unmatched junction bases numbered 3, after V lost 0 bases and J lost 3 bases. The CDR3 contains 15 residues. The CDR3: CASSQEGGRTDTQYF. CDR3 DNA: TGCGCCAGCAGCCAAGAGGGGGGGAGAACAGATACGCAGTATTTT.

A few counts support this clonotype. The chain is built from TRBV28 and TRBJ2-7, with D perhaps matching TRBD2 (7 bases). Deletions cut 1 base from V and 5 bases from J, with 15 bases between. Per germline, CDR1 MDHEN and CDR2 SYDVKM. The CDR3 extends over 15 amino acids. In DNA form, the CDR3 reads TGTGCCAGCAGTTTATCTCCCCGGGGGGCAAACGAGCAGTACTTC. Amino acid sequence: CASSLSPRGANEQYF.

This clonotype appeared a few times. The chain has TRBV11-2 and TRBJ2-5; 9 bases line up with TRBD2. Germline assignment: CDR1 SGHAT and CDR2 FQNNGV. The CDR3 spans 16 residues. The V segment lost 1 base and the J segment 4 bases; nucleotides outside the gene matches: 7. The CDR3 DNA is TGTGCCAGCAGCTTAGGGGGGACTAGCTATATAGAGACCCAGTACTTC. As protein: CASSLGGTSYIETQYF.

The sample holds a few counts of this clonotype. The CDR3 DNA reads as TGTGCCAGCCTCGGAGCGGGGGGATTCAATGAGCAGTTCTTC. It yields the protein CASLGAGGFNEQFF. The V gene is TRBV6-2 or TRBV6-3, the J gene TRBJ2-1; 9 bases align to TRBD2. Germline V gives CDR1 MNHEY, CDR2 SVGEGT. The CDR3 runs 14 residues. V lost 8 bases to trimming and J lost 6 bases; unmatched junction nucleotides: 8.

This sequence joins TRBV2 and TRBJ2-1; D gene uncertain. The CDR3 has 12 residues. Germline CDR1 SNHLY, CDR2 FYNNEI. The ends were cut back, 7 bases at V and 9 bases at J, with 13 bases in the middle. CDR3 in DNA: TGTGCCAGCAATTTGAGGCAGACTGAGCAGTTCTTC. Translated, it gives CASNLRQTEQFF.

This rearrangement joins TRBV18 to TRBJ2-5; TRBD1 agrees at 7 bases. J gave up 2 bases and V 2 bases, and 5 bases lay outside the gene matches. In germline, CDR1 is KGHSH, CDR2 LQKENI. This CDR3 contains 15 residues. CDR3 nucleotide sequence: TGTGCCAGCTCACCAACGACAGGGTCGCAAGAGACCCAGTACTTC. This codes for CASSPTTGSQETQYF.

This clonotype has just a few counts. CDR3 in DNA: TGCGCCAGCAGGGGGGATAAAGCTGGGACTGAAGCTTTCTTT. This translates into CASRGDKAGTEAFF. The chain links TRBV10-1 to TRBJ1-1, with D tentatively TRBD1 (5 bases). Deletions cut 6 bases from V and 5 bases from J, with 16 bases between. This CDR3 has 14 residues. Per the germline V gene, CDR1 is WNHNN and CDR2 is SYGVQD (reference sequence).

In this sample, this clonotype turned up a few times. The chain links TRBV7-2 to TRBJ2-7; D perhaps matches TRBD1 (6 bases). Germline V lookup: CDR1 SGHTA, CDR2 FQGNSA. This CDR3 comprises 15 residues. Trimming removed 4 bases at V and 2 bases at J, with 15 bases between. The CDR3 sequence is CASSYSGTITYEQYF. CDR3 DNA: TGTGCCAGCAGCTACTCCGGGACAATTACCTACGAGCAGTACTTC.

This clonotype occurred many times. The J gene is TRBJ2-3, the V gene TRBV28; 10 nucleotides match TRBD2. V dropped 9 bases and J dropped 2; count of bases not matched to a gene: 5. The CDR3 covers 14 residues. The germline V gene has CDR1 MDHEN and CDR2 SYDVKM. The CDR3 loop reads CASKREGYTDTQYF. As DNA, the CDR3 is TGTGCCAGTAAGCGGGAGGGCTACACAGATACGCAGTATTTT.

In its sample, this clonotype was seen many times. The genes are TRBV11-2 and TRBJ2-1, with TRBD1 identical over 7 bases. J lost 9 bases, V lost 5 bases, and 4 bases had no gene match. The CDR3 length is 12 residues. Germline lookup yields CDR1 SGHAT and CDR2 FQNNGV. In nucleotides, the CDR3 is TGTGCCAGCAGCGGAACAGGGGTTGAGCAGTTCTTC. This encodes CASSGTGVEQFF.

The gene calls are TRBV25-1 and TRBJ1-5; 9 nucleotides line up with TRBD1. CDR3 size: 13 residues. V lost 7 bases, J lost 4 bases, and 2 bases stayed unmatched. In germline, CDR1 is MGHDK, CDR2 SYGVNS. CDR3 loop: CASTGQGNQPQHF. The CDR3 DNA sequence: TGTGCCAGCACGGGACAGGGTAATCAGCCCCAGCATTTT. Variable domain in full (rest from reference TRBV25-1 and TRBJ1-5): EADIYQTPRYLVIGTGKKITLECSQTMGHDKMYWYQQDPGMELHLIHYSYGVNSTEKGDLSSESTVSRIRTEHFPLTLESARPSHTSQYLCASTGQGNQPQHFGDGTRLSIL.

The chain employs TRBV18 and TRBJ2-7; no clear D gene. Germline CDR1 is KGHSH and CDR2 is LQKENI. This CDR3 spans 13 amino acids. Deletions cut 3 bases from V and 3 bases from J, with 9 bases between. CDR3 amino acids: CASSPSANYEQYF. DNA of the CDR3: TGTGCCAGCTCACCTTCGGCTAACTACGAGCAGTACTTC.

This clonotype was observed many times. The chain uses TRBV20-1 and TRBJ2-7; TRBD2 matches 12 bases. Germline lookup yields CDR1 DFQATT and CDR2 SNEGSKA (reference sequence). The CDR3 sequence is 14 residues long. Trimming cost V 6 bases and J 6 bases; bases outside gene matches: 9. The CDR3 bases are TGCAGTGCCAGGCCGACTAGCGGGAGCGGCGAGCAGTACTTC. As protein: CSARPTSGSGEQYF.

The rearrangement joins TRBV11-2 to TRBJ2-5, with D hard to call. Germline CDR1 reads SGHAT; CDR2 reads FQNNGV. This CDR3 spans 16 amino acids. The V end was cut by 2 bases, the J end by 1 base, with 14 bases between. The CDR3 sequence is CASSLFRDLSQETQYF. The CDR3 DNA is TGTGCCAGCAGCTTATTTAGGGATCTGTCCCAAGAGACCCAGTACTTC. The full variable domain, its missing parts supplied by reference TRBV11-2 and TRBJ2-5, is EAGVAQSPRYKIIEKRQSVAFWCNPISGHATLYWYQQILGQGPKLLIQFQNNGVVDDSQLPKDRFSAERLKGVDSTLKIQPAKLEDSAVYLCASSLFRDLSQETQYFGPGTRLLVL.

This clonotype has only a few counts. The rearrangement uses TRBV28 and TRBJ1-4, with 8 bases that match TRBD1. CDR3 size: 15 residues. CDR1 MDHEN and CDR2 SYDVKM come from the germline V gene. V trimming: 6 bases; J trimming: 4 bases; junction bases outside the gene matches: 7. The CDR3, as DNA: TGTGCCAGCAGCGCGCAGGGGGCCGGTAATGAAAAACTGTTTTTT. Amino acids: CASSAQGAGNEKLFF. Looking up the rest from reference TRBV28 and TRBJ1-4 gives the full variable domain: DVKVTQSSRYLVKRTGEKVFLECVQDMDHENMFWYRQDPGLGLRLIYFSYDVKMKEKGDIPEGYSVSREKKERFSLILESASTNQTSMYLCASSAQGAGNEKLFFGSGTQLSVL.

This chain connects TRBV27 to TRBJ1-2; possible D gene TRBD1, 6 bases. This CDR3 spans 14 amino acids. Germline V gene sequence: CDR1 MNHEY, CDR2 SMNVEV (reference sequence). Trimming cost V 5 bases and J 4 bases, with 14 bases left between them. The CDR3 spells CASSPYTGAYGYTF. The CDR3 bases are TGTGCCAGCAGTCCCTACACGGGGGCCTATGGCTACACCTTC.

This clonotype was detected a few times. In DNA, the CDR3 is TGCGCCAGCAGCCCCCTTTCGGGGGCGGGCCAAGAGACCCAGTACTTC. Amino acid sequence: CASSPLSGAGQETQYF. The J gene is TRBJ2-5, the V gene TRBV5-1; D assignment may be TRBD1 or TRBD2 (6 bases each). Germline CDR1 reads SGHRS; CDR2 reads YFSETQ. The CDR3 loop spans 16 amino acids. V gave up 4 bases and J gave up 1 base, with 17 bases separating them.